This T cell receptor (beta chain) originates from a study of beta chain features in type 1 diabetes (dated by TCRdb to the late 2010s). Regarding the study in general: Patients and healthy donors did not differ in mean age, gender distribution, total cell number or subset yield. The study compared TCRB repertoires of sorted circulating CD4+ T cell subsets between recently diagnosed type 1 diabetes patients and matched healthy donors. A total of roughly 100,000,000 sorted cells were examined across all samples, and the number of cells per subset was strongly correlated with RNA yield. Whereas all 30 or so donors provided naive and central memory subsets, regulatory and stem cell-like memory subsets were isolated from just 8 patients and about eight healthy donors. Here is what the overall study found, with its caveats: HLA sub-analyses involved small numbers of individuals, so any influence of HLA type on TCRB rearrangement remained unresolved. Type 1 diabetes patients showed a moderate but significant shortening of TCRB CDR3 length in all four CD4+ subsets. Fewer insertions and more nucleotide deletions at VDJ recombination sites were observed in patients with type 1 diabetes, implying thymic rearrangement abnormalities. Sequencing cDNA rather than genomic DNA could over-represent highly expressing activated cells, although activation and CD3 levels did not differ between groups. PCR may preferentially amplify shorter templates, but because patient and control samples were amplified and corrected together, any resulting skew would affect both groups equally. Naive, central memory and regulatory TCRB repertoires appeared more similar among patients than among healthy donors.

From the cysteine up to the phenylalanine, the CDR3 has a length of 16 residues. The CDR3 DNA has 48 bases and is translated from base 1. CDR1 and CDR2, per the germline V gene, are KGHSH and LQKENI. V is cut back by 3 bases and J by 0 bases, with 4 bases in the junction unmatched. The entire amount of isolated RNA was reverse transcribed using the High Capacity cDNA Reverse Transcription Kit, so the sequenced TCRB transcripts were expressed ones. Deep immunoSEQ sequencing was applied to naive, central memory and regulatory T cell samples, giving an average of around 4 million total reads per sample. Sorted cells were lysed in RLT buffer and RNA was extracted with DNase-treated RNeasy Micro or Mini kits, depending on cell number. To prevent cross-contamination, every cell subset was processed on its own, while patient and healthy donor samples were processed together. The immunoSEQ multiplex PCR was used to amplify TCRB sequences from cDNA, generating 87-bp fragments that spanned the CDR3 region. Sequencing of the amplicons was done on the Illumina HiSeq platform. Processing in the source paper ran as follows. PCR bias was computationally corrected using synthetic template baselines, reads within Hamming distance 2 were collapsed, and singletons that could not be merged were discarded. Reads were aligned to IMGT to assign V, D and J genes, CDR3 length, and insertions or deletions at six rearrangement sites. Within each subset, clonotype counts were normalized to the number of sorted cells before true diversity and Gini coefficients were calculated with the tcR R package. The overlap coefficient, calculated on TCRB nucleotide sequences, was used to quantify repertoire sharing. Out-of-frame TCRB sequences from naive cells were analyzed to stand in for the pre-selection repertoire. What TCRdb holds here is the immuneACCESS table cut down to in-frame rearrangements. Part of the clones is not present; checked against another copy, under half of the missing clones reflect an unresolved V gene, and the others are unexplained. That table is the source of V, J and clone size, and D and trimming were worked out from the DNA. The sample records fewer than 350,000 clones, about 15% of which are singletons. The top ten hold 0.015% to 0.019% of the sample.

Each donor gave one peripheral blood draw, averaging approximately 0.12 L, which was collected into heparinised tubes. A BD FACSAria II was used to sort naive, central memory, regulatory and stem cell-like memory CD4+ T cells with a panel that included CD45RO, CCR7, CD25, CD127, CD95 and CD27. Purity was above 95% for every sorted population. PBMCs were separated immediately by Lymphoprep density gradient centrifugation and were stained directly, without being cultured. So that batch effects would be minimized, each experiment stained and sorted samples in pairs, pairing one healthy donor with one patient. For this clone: The target of this receptor is not known. No qualities accompany the bases; no much larger clone lies one base away.

The TCR sequence derives from a man aged 18 to 29 with type 1 diabetes. Sequenced input: naive CD4+ T cells from blood. The cell subset or site label, read with the paper, signifies: true naive CD4+ T cells. The rearranged chain carries TRBV18 and TRBJ1-1, with 10 junctional bases fitting TRBD1. The bases read TGTGCCAGCTCACCCTCGGGACAGGGGTTGAACACTGAAGCTTTCTTT. Its protein is CASSPSGQGLNTEAFF. Supplemented by the reference TRBV18 and TRBJ1-1 proteins around the CDR3, the complete variable domain is NAGVMQNPRHLVRRRGQEARLRCSPMKGHSHVYWYRQLPEEGLKFMVYLQKENIIDESGMPKERFSAEFPKEGPSILRIQQVVRGDSAAYFCASSPSGQGLNTEAFFGQGTRLTVV.